This T cell receptor (beta chain) derives from a study of regulatory T cells in long-lasting Graves disease. Study observations and caveats: TRBV28, TRBJ1-2 and TRBJ2-5 were favored in persistent disease.

CDR1 and CDR2 from the germline V gene are GTSNPN and SVGIG (reference sequence). The CDR3 has 15 residues. V lost 4 bases, J lost 1 base, and 7 bases stayed unmatched. CDR3-region Arm-PCR and iRepertoire HTBI primers produced the TCR beta libraries. Using its own MiXCR run on the multiplex PCR reads, TCRdb lists one record per CDR3 protein. Of just over 600,000 distinct CDR3 sequences in the sample, under 20% are singletons; the top ten hold 18%. Time point reported: newly diagnosed GD, antithyroid drugs for less than 3 months. Researchers made the TCR library from RNA that was extracted from PBMCs. This clonotype has a handful of counts. What it binds is unknown. These data also featured in a second study, about T cells in Graves' hyperthyroidism and ophthalmopathy. This second report adds: Used for diagnoses were clinical symptoms, serum thyroxine and TRAb, thyroid ultrasound and orbital computed tomography. Most thyroid-expanded clonotypes above 0.001 were also found in blood.

The receptor's source is a woman in her thirties with Graves disease. The gene calls are TRBV30 and TRBJ2-3; TRBD2 agrees at 8 bases. The sample in question was peripheral blood mononuclear cells (PBMCs), obtained at new diagnosis, from a patient treated with antithyroid drugs. This chain's CDR3 is CAWMGLGGGTDTQYF. CDR3 coding DNA: TGTGCCTGGATGGGACTAGGGGGTGGCACAGATACGCAGTATTTT.